The 8 T cell receptor beta chains listed next were all sequenced from one sample in a study of T cells expressing NK-cell markers. For each CDR3 protein, TCRdb gives one entry from its re-call of the 5' RACE reads, without DNA. The table for this sample gives some 280,000 distinct CDR3 sequences. Material: blood T cells: a sorted CD56 or NKG2C T cell subset, CD4+ or CD8+ T cells, or bulk PBMC T cells (not recorded which). These receptors originate from a man between 18 and 35 years old in good health.

This chain connects TRBV20-1 to TRBJ2-1. The CDR3 consists of 15 residues. Germline-derived CDR1 and CDR2 are DFQATT and SNEGSKA (reference sequence). CDR3 protein: CSARGITSAYNEQFF.

The chain links TRBV29-1 to TRBJ2-7; TCRdb proposes TRBD2, but this gene call is untestable without DNA. CDR3 length: 14 residues. Germline CDR1 reads SQVTM; CDR2 reads ANQGSEA. CDR3 loop: CSVWTSVNTYEQYF.

The J gene is TRBJ1-1, the V gene TRBV18. The CDR3 is made up of 14 amino acids. Germline values: CDR1 KGHSH, CDR2 LQKENI. The CDR3 is CASSRRELNTEAFF.

The rearrangement uses TRBV6-1 and TRBJ2-1; TCRdb designates TRBD1, a call that cannot be tested without DNA. Germline CDR1 is MNHNS and CDR2 is SASEGT. The CDR3 length is 14 residues. The CDR3 loop reads CASIKGQGLNEQFF.

The chain couples TRBV6-5 to TRBJ2-1. Germline V gene data show CDR1 as MNHEY and CDR2 as SVGAGI. The CDR3 has 13 residues. CDR3 protein: CASSSYRKAEQFF.

The J gene is TRBJ2-1, the V gene TRBV20-1; TCRdb's assignment of TRBD2 cannot be checked, as there is no DNA. CDR1 and CDR2 (germline): DFQATT, SNEGSKA (reference sequence). CDR3 size: 15 residues. The CDR3 here is CSAIPGLARYNEQFF.

The chain couples TRBV5-4 to TRBJ2-5; the D gene TCRdb calls, TRBD2, cannot be checked with no DNA. The V gene's germline CDR1 is SGHNT and CDR2 YYREEE (reference sequence). The length of the CDR3 is 16 residues. The CDR3 region is CASSSGTSGGAETQYF.

The rearrangement links TRBV4-1 to TRBJ2-3; TCRdb returns TRBD1, unconfirmable since there is no DNA. CDR1 is MGHRA and CDR2 is YSYEKL in the germline V gene. There are 15 residues in the CDR3. CDR3 protein: CASSSDRGHTDTQYF.